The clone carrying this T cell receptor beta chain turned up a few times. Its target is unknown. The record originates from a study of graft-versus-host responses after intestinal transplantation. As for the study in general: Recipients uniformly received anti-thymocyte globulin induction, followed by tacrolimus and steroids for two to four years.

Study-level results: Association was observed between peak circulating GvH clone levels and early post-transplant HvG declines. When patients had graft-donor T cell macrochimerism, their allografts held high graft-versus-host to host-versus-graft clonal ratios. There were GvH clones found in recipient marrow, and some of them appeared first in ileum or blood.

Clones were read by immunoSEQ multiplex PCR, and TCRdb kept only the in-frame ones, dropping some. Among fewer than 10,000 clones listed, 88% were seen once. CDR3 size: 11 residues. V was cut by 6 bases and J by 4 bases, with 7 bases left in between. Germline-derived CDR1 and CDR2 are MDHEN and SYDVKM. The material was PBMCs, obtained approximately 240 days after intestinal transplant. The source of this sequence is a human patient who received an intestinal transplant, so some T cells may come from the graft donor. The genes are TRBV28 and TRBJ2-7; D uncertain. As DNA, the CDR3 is TGTGCCAGCAGGACTTCTTACGAGCAGTACTTC. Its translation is CASRTSYEQYF. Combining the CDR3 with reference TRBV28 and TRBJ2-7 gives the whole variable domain DVKVTQSSRYLVKRTGEKVFLECVQDMDHENMFWYRQDPGLGLRLIYFSYDVKMKEKGDIPEGYSVSREKKERFSLILESASTNQTSMYLCASRTSYEQYFGPGTRLTVT.